This TCR beta chain was sequenced during a study of shared clonotypes between healthy human individuals. Notes on the study in general: Non-shared clonotypes were found to have lower generation probabilities than the clonotypes that were shared by all four of the sorted-subset donors.

As to this clone: The antigen remains undetermined.

The CDR3 totals 15 residues. The germline V and J ends were trimmed by 7 bases and 5 bases, with 20 bases remaining between them. Germline V gives CDR1 MDHEN, CDR2 SYDVKM. Some clones are missing from TCRdb's copy, which holds only in-frame ones; the method was immunoSEQ multiplex PCR. The sample has roughly 1 million clones; around 78% are singletons. What was sequenced was memory CD4+ T cells from PBMCs. Subset described: CD45RA-negative fraction. V usage is TRBV28 and J usage is TRBJ1-2; a weak D match, TRBD1 (5 bases). The TCR was taken from a man younger than 35 in good health. Some clones in this sample may be carry-over from other donors' samples. In DNA form, the CDR3 reads TGTGCCAGCACAACTGGGGCAGATGGGACTTATGGCTACACCTTC. Amino acid sequence: CASTTGADGTYGYTF.